A single sample gave rise to the 20 T cell receptor delta chains below, sequenced in a study of γδ T cells in repeated Plasmodium falciparum infection. Bulk repertoires came from Vgamma9/Vdelta2+ or Vdelta2-negative gammadelta T cells flow-sorted from PBMC. TCRdb re-called the multiplex PCR reads with CATT. The sample holds under 50,000 delta-chain clones, around 1.6% seen once. Material for sequencing was gamma-delta T cells from blood. The receptor set was obtained from a pool of human donors (malaria-infected and uninfected, not separated).

Remarks on this clone: TCRdb pairs this DNA with a much larger clone's protein that differs at residue 10, likely a read error; the protein shown was translated from the DNA. CDR3 sequence reads: CALGGAGVTEGLRAQGFALTAQLFF. The CDR3 coding sequence is TGTGCTCTTGGGGGGGCTGGGGTTACTGAGGGATTGAGGGCTCAAGGATTTGCTTTGACAGCACAACTCTTCTTT. The V gene is TRDV1, the J gene TRDJ2; TRDD3 is a possible D gene (6 bases). No J gene was available from TCRdb, and it was assigned here by a germline match of the DNA. CDR1 TSWWSYY and CDR2 QGS come from the germline V gene. The V and J ends lost 4 bases and 0 bases respectively, with 39 bases between them. The CDR3 loop spans 25 amino acids.

Concerning this clone itself: At one end the junction does not follow the germline gene, possibly because of a read error. V is TRDV1 and J is TRDJ1, with 8 bases aligning to TRDD3. The J gene, absent from TCRdb, was called here by matching the DNA to germline. The CDR3 is 18 residues long. Germline-derived CDR1 and CDR2 are TSWWSYY and QGS. CDR3 in DNA: TGCTCTGGGGGAACTTCCTCACAACTGGGGATATGCAACGATAAACTCATCTTT. It translates to CSGGTSSQLGICNDKLIF.

This clone showed up many times. V gene TRDV1 combines with J gene TRDJ1; the match to TRDD3 covers 8 bases. The V gene end was trimmed by 4 bases and the J gene end by 1 base; junction bases not matched to a gene: 8. The CDR3 totals 16 residues. Germline lookup yields CDR1 TSWWSYY and CDR2 QGS. CDR3: CALGGVKGDITDKLIF. The CDR3 nucleotides read TGTGCTCTTGGGGGCGTAAAGGGGGATATCACCGATAAACTCATCTTT.

This clone has only a few counts. The protein that TCRdb holds for this DNA derives from a much larger clone and differs from the translated DNA at residue 3, which likely indicates a read error; the protein shown here is translated from the DNA. The rearrangement uses TRDV1 and TRDJ1, with 12 bases matching TRDD3. No J gene is reported in TCRdb; it was inferred here by comparing the DNA with germline. CDR3 length: 17 amino acids. Germline V gene lookup returns CDR1 TSWWSYY and CDR2 QGS. This CDR3 is CAFGIIWGIRYTDKLIF. The CDR3 DNA follows: TGTGCTTTTGGAATTATCTGGGGGATACGTTACACCGATAAACTCATCTTT.

As for this clone: For this DNA, TCRdb reports the protein of a much larger clone, which diverges at residue 11, most likely from a read error; the protein presented here is translated directly from the DNA. This chain connects TRDV1 to TRDJ1, with no clear D. TCRdb leaves out the J gene; it was filled in here by matching the DNA to germline. The V gene's germline CDR1 is TSWWSYY and CDR2 QGS. V lost 1 base to trimming and J lost 1 base, with 16 bases between them. CDR3 length: 17 amino acids. The CDR3: CALGEPLTRTLTDKLIF. The CDR3 coding sequence is TGTGCTCTTGGGGAACCCCTAACCCGTACCCTCACCGATAAACTCATCTTT.

In this sample, this clone turned up a few times. One base separates it from a far larger clone, so it is likely a read error. This sample includes further DNA sequences coding for the same CDR3. The chain combines TRDV1 with TRDJ1, with TRDD3 matching over 9 bases. This CDR3 is built from 24 residues. Germline CDR1 and CDR2: TSWWSYY and QGS. Germline trimming cut 2 bases from V and 0 bases from J; bases unmatched to any gene: 28. In DNA form, the CDR3 reads TGTGCTCTTGGGGAAGAGGTCCCTTCCCACGGACTGGGGGACCCGCGGGGGTACACCGATAAACTCATCTTT. Residues: CALGEEVPSHGLGDPRGYTDKLIF.

For this clone: TCRdb's protein for this DNA is that of a much larger clone and differs from the translation at residue 20, likely a read error; the protein shown is the DNA translation. The V gene was identified as TRDV1, while no J gene was called; TRDD3 is the table's D call, not checked against the DNA. The CDR3 runs 21 residues. Germline CDR1 TSWWSYY, CDR2 QGS. CDR3 DNA: TGTGCTCTTGGGGAACCGGAACCCCGCGTACTGGGGGAATTTTACACCGATAAACTCACCTTT. This encodes CALGEPEPRVLGEFYTDKLTF.

This clone was detected ten times or more. This DNA's translation and the protein TCRdb lists, from a much larger clone, do not match at residue 8, likely due to a read error; the protein shown is translated from the DNA. The chain has TRDV1 and TRDJ2, with 8 bases aligning to TRDD3. The J gene is not listed in TCRdb, so it was assigned here from a DNA match to germline. Germline V lookup: CDR1 TSWWSYY, CDR2 QGS. V lost 3 bases and J lost 2; bases outside the gene matches: 11. The CDR3 runs 18 residues. CDR3 loop: CALGDVIVGYDLTAQLFF. The CDR3 region has the DNA TGTGCTCTTGGGGATGTCATTGTGGGATACGACTTGACAGCACAACTCTTCTTT.

Regarding this clone: A read error is likely here: a far larger clone is one base away. The same CDR3 arises from other DNA sequences in this sample as well. The genes are TRDV3 and TRDJ1, with a weak D call TRDD2 (6 bases). The CDR3 totals 17 residues. CDR1 and CDR2 (germline): TVYSNPD, GDNSRS (reference sequence). The CDR3 coding sequence is TGTGCCTTTATTTCCTTCCCCTATTCCGGGTACACAGATAAACTCATCTTT. This translates into CAFISFPYSGYTDKLIF.

Worth noting for this clone: The likely explanation is a read error, given a far larger clone one base away. The same CDR3 also results from other DNA sequences found in this sample. The chain combines TRDV1 with TRDJ1, with D tentatively TRDD2 or TRDD3 (5 bases each). The J gene, absent from TCRdb, was called here by matching the DNA to germline. CDR1 and CDR2 (germline): TSWWSYY, QGS. Deletions cut 3 bases from V and 1 base from J, with 42 bases between. This CDR3 has 25 amino acids. CDR3 sequence: CALGDLRPIPTRMGRAYNSTDKLIF. Written as DNA, the CDR3 is TGTGCTCTTGGGGACTTAAGGCCCATCCCTACGAGAATGGGGAGGGCTTATAACTCCACCGATAAACTCATCTTT.

Concerning this clone: The protein given by TCRdb reflects a much larger clone and differs at residue 6 from this DNA's translation, likely from a read error; the protein shown is the DNA's translation. V usage is TRDV1 and J usage is TRDJ1, with TRDD3 matching 9 bases. The J gene, missing from TCRdb, was assigned here through DNA to germline matching. V trimming: 2 bases; J trimming: 0 bases; junction bases outside the gene matches: 25. The CDR3 has 23 residues. The germline CDR1 and CDR2 sequences are TSWWSYY and QGS. The CDR3 region has the DNA TGTGCTCTTGGGGAAAGAGGGGGAAAGGCCTTCCTTATACTGGGGGAGTACACCGATAAACTCATCTTT. This encodes CALGERGGKAFLILGEYTDKLIF.

This clone turned up a few times. The protein held in TCRdb is that of a much larger clone and does not match this DNA's translation at residue 20, likely because of a read error; the protein shown is translated from the DNA. V gene TRDV1 was called; the J gene was not; TRDD3, the D gene given by the table, was not confirmed from the DNA. Germline loops: CDR1 TSWWSYY, CDR2 QGS. There are 21 residues in the CDR3. The CDR3 is CALGEFPYNHVGDTRIGGLTF. The CDR3 DNA reads as TGTGCTCTTGGGGAATTTCCCTATAATCACGTGGGGGATACGCGTATCGGGGGACTCACCTTT.

This clone was seen only a few times. This DNA's translation differs at residue 16 from TCRdb's protein, which comes from a much larger clone; a read error is likely, and the protein shown is translated from the DNA. The chain carries TRDV1 and TRDJ1, with 7 positions matching TRDD2. TCRdb leaves out the J gene; it was filled in here by matching the DNA to germline. CDR3 size: 21 residues. Germline loops: CDR1 TSWWSYY, CDR2 QGS. The V gene end was trimmed by 6 bases and the J gene end by 6 bases; junction bases not matched to a gene: 31. In DNA form, the CDR3 reads TGTGCTCTTGGAATTTTTGCGAATTCCTACCGTCGCTGGTACTGGAGGAATAAACTCATCTTT. Protein sequence: CALGIFANSYRRWYWRNKLIF.

This clone was counted at least ten times. The amino acid sequence in TCRdb belongs to a much larger clone and departs from this DNA's translation at residue 5, likely a sequencing read error; the sequence shown is translated from the DNA. The rearrangement joins TRDV1 to TRDJ1; TRDD3 matches 8 bases. Because TCRdb records no J gene, it was assigned here through a match of the DNA to germline. The germline V gene has CDR1 TSWWSYY and CDR2 QGS. With V trimmed by 4 bases and J by 2 bases, 12 bases remained unmatched. This CDR3 is built from 17 residues. CDR3 in amino acids: CALGGRPPGDITDKLIF. CDR3 DNA: TGTGCTCTTGGGGGACGGCCTCCGGGGGATATAACCGATAAACTCATCTTT.

With respect to this clone: A far larger clone differs by one base, so this is likely a read error. Other DNA sequences of this sample code for an identical CDR3. The chain uses TRDV1 and TRDJ1; possible D gene TRDD3, 10 bases. The J gene, missing from TCRdb, was assigned here through DNA to germline matching. Per the germline V gene, CDR1 is TSWWSYY and CDR2 is QGS. The length of the CDR3 is 25 residues. CDR3 in amino acids: CALGEPGLPTRFWGIGGGVTDKLIF. For the CDR3, the DNA is TGCGCTCTTGGGGAACCAGGCCTTCCTACGAGGTTCTGGGGGATAGGCGGCGGGGTCACCGATAAACTCATCTTT.

In this sample, this clone turned up many times. TCRdb pairs this DNA with a much larger clone's protein that differs at residue 10, likely a read error; the protein shown was translated from the DNA. The V call is TRDV1, the J call TRDJ1; D may be TRDD3 (6 bases). Here the J gene came from matching the DNA to germline, since TCRdb omits it. CDR3 size: 18 residues. Germline loops: CDR1 TSWWSYY, CDR2 QGS. The V end lost 5 bases, the J end lost 0 bases, and 22 bases lay between the germline ends. The CDR3 bases are TGTGCTCTTGGGCTCAGGAGAGGGGGACACTTGTACACCGATAAACTCATCTTT. Protein: CALGLRRGGHLYTDKLIF.

A few counts support this clone. It differs at one base from a far larger clone, so likely a read error. The same CDR3 can be traced to other DNA sequences in this sample. The chain has TRDV1 and TRDJ1, with 10 bases matching TRDD3. CDR3 length: 18 amino acids. Per the germline V gene, CDR1 is TSWWSYY and CDR2 is QGS. In nucleotides, the CDR3 is TGTGCTCTTGGGGAAAAAATTGGGGGATACAAGTACACCGACAAACTCATCTTT. It encodes CALGEKIGGYKYTDKLIF.

This clone was found a few times. The translation of this DNA and the TCRdb protein of a much larger clone differ at residue 3, probably owing to a read error; the protein shown here is translated from the DNA. The chain is built from TRDV1 and TRDJ1; 7 nucleotides match TRDD3. Germline V CDR1 and CDR2: TSWWSYY, QGS. CDR3 length equals 16 residues. The chain's CDR3 is CAPGGTSPPTNDKLIF. The DNA for the CDR3 is TGTGCTCCTGGGGGTACTTCTCCACCAACCAACGATAAACTCATCTTT.

The rearrangement uses TRDV1 and TRDJ1, with 11 bases matching TRDD3. No J gene was available from TCRdb, and it was assigned here by a germline match of the DNA. From germline, CDR1 is TSWWSYY and CDR2 QGS. V trimming: 0 bases; J trimming: 4 bases; junction bases outside the gene matches: 16. This CDR3 has 20 amino acids. In DNA form, the CDR3 reads TGTGCTCTTGGGGAACTTAGGGGGACATACTGGGGGATAGAGGGCGATAAACTCATCTTT. This translates into CALGELRGTYWGIEGDKLIF.

This clone was counted between two and nine times. A far larger clone is off by one base, so a read error is likely. V gene TRDV1 combines with J gene TRDJ1; D may match TRDD2 or TRDD3 (6 bases each). TCRdb records no J gene; here it was assigned by comparing the DNA to germline. The CDR3 extends over 19 amino acids. CDR1 is TSWWSYY, CDR2 QGS, per germline. Here the CDR3 reads CALGERGLPGGLATDKLIF. CDR3 bases: TGTGCCCTTGGGGAACGCGGCCTTCCCGGGGGACTCGCTACCGATAAACTCATCTTT.